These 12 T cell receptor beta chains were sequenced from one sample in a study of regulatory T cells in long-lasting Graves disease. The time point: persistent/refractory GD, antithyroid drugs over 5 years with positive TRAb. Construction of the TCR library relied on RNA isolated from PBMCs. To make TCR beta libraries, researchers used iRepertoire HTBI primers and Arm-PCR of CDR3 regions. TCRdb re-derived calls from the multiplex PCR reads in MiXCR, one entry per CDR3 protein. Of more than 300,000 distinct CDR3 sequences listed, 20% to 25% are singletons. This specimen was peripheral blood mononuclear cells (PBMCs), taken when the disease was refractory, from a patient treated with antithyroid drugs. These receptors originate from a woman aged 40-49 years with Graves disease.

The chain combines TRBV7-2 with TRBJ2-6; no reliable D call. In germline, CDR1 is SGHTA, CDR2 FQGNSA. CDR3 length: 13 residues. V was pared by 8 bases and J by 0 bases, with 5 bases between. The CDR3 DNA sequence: TGTGCCAGCCGGAGCTCTGGGGCCAACGTCCTGACTTTC. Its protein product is CASRSSGANVLTF.

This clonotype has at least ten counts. The CDR3 is CASSFFGENTEAFF. The CDR3 nucleotides read TGTGCCAGCAGTTTTTTCGGGGAGAACACTGAAGCTTTCTTT. The V call is TRBV28, the J call TRBJ1-1; D remains unclear. Trimming pared 3 bases from V and 1 base from J, leaving 9 bases between. Looked up from germline, CDR1 is MDHEN and CDR2 is SYDVKM. The CDR3 has 14 residues.

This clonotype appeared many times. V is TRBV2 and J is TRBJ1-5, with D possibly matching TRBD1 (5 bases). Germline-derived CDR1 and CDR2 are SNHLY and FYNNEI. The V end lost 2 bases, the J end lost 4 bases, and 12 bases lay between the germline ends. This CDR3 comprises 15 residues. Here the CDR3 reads CASSERSGLNQPQHF. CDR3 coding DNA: TGTGCCAGCAGTGAAAGGTCAGGGCTTAATCAGCCCCAGCATTTT.

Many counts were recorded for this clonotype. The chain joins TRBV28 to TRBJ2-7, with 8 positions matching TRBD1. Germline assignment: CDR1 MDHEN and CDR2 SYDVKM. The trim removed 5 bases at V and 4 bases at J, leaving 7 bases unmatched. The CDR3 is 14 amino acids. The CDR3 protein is CASSAGTGAYEQYF. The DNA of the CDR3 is TGTGCCAGCAGTGCCGGGACAGGAGCTTACGAGCAGTACTTC.

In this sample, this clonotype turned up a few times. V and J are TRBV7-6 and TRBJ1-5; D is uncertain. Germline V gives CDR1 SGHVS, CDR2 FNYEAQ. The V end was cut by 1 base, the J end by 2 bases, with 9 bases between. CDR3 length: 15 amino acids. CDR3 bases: TGTGCCAGCAGCTTAGACCCCCTAGGCAATCAGCCCCAGCATTTT. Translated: CASSLDPLGNQPQHF.

CDR3 in DNA: TGTGCCACCACGAAGGGGACTAGCGGAGCCTACGAGCAGTACTTC. Its protein is CATTKGTSGAYEQYF. J is TRBJ2-7 and V is TRBV28, with 11 bases that match TRBD2. Germline CDR1 and CDR2: MDHEN and SYDVKM. V dropped 10 bases and J dropped 2; count of bases not matched to a gene: 10. The CDR3 covers 15 residues. The whole variable domain, remainder taken from reference TRBV28 and TRBJ2-7, is DVKVTQSSRYLVKRTGEKVFLECVQDMDHENMFWYRQDPGLGLRLIYFSYDVKMKEKGDIPEGYSVSREKKERFSLILESASTNQTSMYLCATTKGTSGAYEQYFGPGTRLTVT.

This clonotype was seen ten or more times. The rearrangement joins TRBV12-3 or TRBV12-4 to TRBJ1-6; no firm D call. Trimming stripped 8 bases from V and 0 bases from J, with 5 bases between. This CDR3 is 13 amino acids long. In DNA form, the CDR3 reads TGTGCCAGCGCTGGCTCCTATAATTCACCCCTCCACTTT. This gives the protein CASAGSYNSPLHF.

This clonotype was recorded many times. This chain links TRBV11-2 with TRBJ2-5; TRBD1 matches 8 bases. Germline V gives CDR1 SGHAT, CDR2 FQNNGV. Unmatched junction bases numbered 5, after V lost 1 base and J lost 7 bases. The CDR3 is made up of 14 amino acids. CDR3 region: CASSLVRTGRTQYF. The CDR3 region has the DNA TGTGCCAGCAGCTTAGTTCGGACAGGGCGGACCCAGTACTTC.

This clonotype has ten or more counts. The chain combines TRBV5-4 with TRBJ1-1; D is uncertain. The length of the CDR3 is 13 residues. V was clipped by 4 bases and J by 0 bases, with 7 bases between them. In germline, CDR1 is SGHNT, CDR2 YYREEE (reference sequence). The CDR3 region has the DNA TGTGCCAGCAGCCAACAGATGAACACTGAAGCTTTCTTT. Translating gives CASSQQMNTEAFF.

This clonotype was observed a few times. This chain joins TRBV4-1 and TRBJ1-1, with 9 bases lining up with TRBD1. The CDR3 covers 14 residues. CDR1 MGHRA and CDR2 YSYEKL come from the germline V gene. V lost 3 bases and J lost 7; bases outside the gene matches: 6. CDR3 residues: CASSHWTGEDEAFF. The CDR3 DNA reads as TGCGCCAGCAGCCATTGGACAGGGGAAGATGAAGCTTTCTTT.

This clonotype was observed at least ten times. The CDR3 nucleotides read TGTGCCAGCAGTTTCAGTTACAGGGACTATGGCTACACCTTC. Protein sequence: CASSFSYRDYGYTF. This chain joins TRBV28 and TRBJ1-2, with a possible D match to TRBD1 (6 bases). CDR3 length: 14 residues. V was shortened by 3 bases and J by 3 bases, with 11 bases between the two germline ends. Germline CDR1 MDHEN, CDR2 SYDVKM.

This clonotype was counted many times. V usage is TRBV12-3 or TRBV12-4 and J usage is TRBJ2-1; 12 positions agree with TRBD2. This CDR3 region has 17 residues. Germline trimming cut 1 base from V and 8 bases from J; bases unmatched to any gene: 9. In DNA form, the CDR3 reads TGTGCCAGCAGTTTAGAGACTAGCGGGAGTTATATGGATGAGCAGTTCTTC. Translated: CASSLETSGSYMDEQFF.